The table lists the clone carrying this T cell receptor (beta chain) with a few counts. The antigen is not known. This sample is drawn from a study of identical twins. The CDR3 spans 16 residues. V trimming: 4 bases; J trimming: 9 bases; junction bases outside the gene matches: 14. Germline CDR1 and CDR2: MGHRA and YSYEKL. TCRdb passed the 5' RACE reads through MiXCR, listing each CDR3 protein once. The table includes hundreds of thousands of distinct CDR3 sequences, 9% to 15% detected once. Study-wide results and caveats: The models systematically underestimated how much out-of-frame TCR alpha was shared in monozygotic twins.

These data were also filed under a second study, of yellow fever vaccine responses in identical twins.

The TCR sequence derives from a woman aged 18-29 years in good health. Sequencing input: PBMCs. The gene calls are TRBV4-1 and TRBJ2-1, with 8 bases identical to TRBD2. This CDR3 is CASSLAGLAAASEQFF. The CDR3 DNA reads as TGCGCCAGCAGCCTCGCCGGACTAGCTGCCGCAAGTGAGCAGTTCTTC.